The next 5 T cell receptor beta chains were all read from a single sample in a study of beta chain features in type 1 diabetes. Expressed TCRB transcripts were sequenced after all isolated RNA was converted to cDNA. Profiling relied on immunoSEQ multiplex PCR, and the TCRdb table lists in-frame clones only, not all of them. The sample carries around 140,000 clones, roughly an eighth recorded once. Study-wide points: All four CD4+ subsets from Type 1 diabetes patients carried moderately but significantly shorter TCRB CDR3s.

Their antigens are not known. The material sequenced was central memory CD4+ T cells from blood. These receptors came from a man aged 18 to 29 with type 1 diabetes.

This clone came up a few times. The CDR3 DNA follows: TGTGCCACCGGCGTGGGCATAACCGGGGAGCTGTTTTTT. Protein product: CATGVGITGELFF. The chain carries TRBV5-6 and TRBJ2-2; no clear D gene. The germline V gene encodes CDR1 SGHDT and CDR2 YYEEEE. Trimming stripped 9 bases from V and 5 bases from J, with 14 bases between. This CDR3 region has 13 residues.

The table lists this clone with a few counts. The genes are TRBV18 and TRBJ2-3; no firm D call. CDR3 length: 13 residues. Germline V gene sequence: CDR1 KGHSH, CDR2 LQKENI. V gave up 4 bases and J gave up 0 bases, with 5 bases separating them. Written as DNA, the CDR3 is TGTGCCAGCTCACAAGCTAGCACAGATACGCAGTATTTT. Its translation is CASSQASTDTQYF. The complete variable domain, with remaining parts taken from reference TRBV18 and TRBJ2-3, reads NAGVMQNPRHLVRRRGQEARLRCSPMKGHSHVYWYRQLPEEGLKFMVYLQKENIIDESGMPKERFSAEFPKEGPSILRIQQVVRGDSAAYFCASSQASTDTQYFGPGTRLTVL.

The chain couples TRBV7-9 to TRBJ2-1, with 13 bases that match TRBD2. CDR1 is SEHNR and CDR2 is FQNEAQ in the germline V gene (reference sequence). The CDR3 is 17 residues long. V shed 5 bases, J shed 6 bases, and the junction held 10 bases outside the gene matches. This CDR3 reads CASSKTSGGLTINEQFF. The CDR3 region has the DNA TGTGCCAGCAGCAAGACTAGCGGGGGGCTTACTATCAATGAGCAGTTCTTC. Complete variable domain (other parts from reference TRBV7-9 and TRBJ2-1): DTGVSQNPRHKITKRGQNVTFRCDPISEHNRLYWYRQTLGQGPEFLTYFQNEAQLEKSRLLSDRFSAERPKGSFSTLEIQRTEQGDSAMYLCASSKTSGGLTINEQFFGPGTRLTVL.

This clone was seen more than once but under ten times. The V call is TRBV5-1, the J call TRBJ2-5; D perhaps matches TRBD1 (5 bases). Germline lookup yields CDR1 SGHRS and CDR2 YFSETQ. This CDR3 is built from 13 residues. Trimming took 2 bases from V and 7 from J, leaving 12 bases between them. The CDR3 bases are TGCGCCAGCAGCTTCGACCAGGGTCGGACCCAGTACTTC. Its protein product is CASSFDQGRTQYF.

In DNA form, the CDR3 reads TGTGCCACCAGCAGGGCGGGGGATTCCTACAATGAGCAGTTCTTC. Protein product: CATSRAGDSYNEQFF. V usage is TRBV15 and J usage is TRBJ2-1; TRBD2 matches at 7 bases. V trimming: 3 bases; J trimming: 1 base; junction bases outside the gene matches: 3. Germline V CDR1 and CDR2: LNHNV, YYDKDF (reference sequence). The CDR3 is 15 amino acids.